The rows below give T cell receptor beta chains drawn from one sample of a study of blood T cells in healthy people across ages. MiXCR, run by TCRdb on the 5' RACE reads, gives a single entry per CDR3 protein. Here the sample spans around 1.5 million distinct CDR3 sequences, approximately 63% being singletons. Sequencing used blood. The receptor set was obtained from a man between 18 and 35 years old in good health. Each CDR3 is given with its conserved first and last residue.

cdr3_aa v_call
CASSLGEIGSYGYTF TRBV7-9
CASSRSTRTVQETQYF TRBV27
CASSLGELTYEQYF TRBV7-9
CASSQSGLAGLQPQHF TRBV3-1
CASSHPGTSSYNEQFF TRBV3-1
CASSQRGNNEQFF TRBV4-1
CASSLVRGPGELFF TRBV7-8
CATSRDFRQLPSTDTQYF TRBV15
CASSLPGQLNTEAFF TRBV11-2
CSARFQAGEYF TRBV20-1
CSAAPDRGLRYGYTF TRBV20-1
CSATGTGGNEQYF TRBV20-1
CATSRPVSTAWQQETQYF TRBV15
CASSDDTTGTVATQYF TRBV10-1
CASRGQFQETQYF TRBV25-1
CASSGRGPYGYTF TRBV28
CASSTVIGGTTGIYEQYF TRBV6-1
CATSDLGGATSTDTQYF TRBV24-1
CSASGGEALYEQYF TRBV20-1
CASKASGGYSSYEQYF TRBV27
CAISESQSSKNSPLHF TRBV10-3
CAWAPVFEAFF TRBV30
CASRTHKGTDTQYF TRBV6-2/TRBV6-3
CSASSLGDNEQFF TRBV20-1
CSVEPQGNGYTF TRBV29-1
CASSYSEITGELFF TRBV6-2/TRBV6-3
CAVSEPGTGDGYTF TRBV10-3
CASTQGARYNEQFF TRBV5-1
CASSFSGLHTDTQYF TRBV7-2
CASRSYRGTNEKLFF TRBV7-2
CASSPHSLADTQYF TRBV4-3
CASSLTSGSFNEQFF TRBV6-2/TRBV6-3
CASSQGTARPPYNEQFF TRBV3-1
CASSTHRGRNNQPQHF TRBV21-1
CASSLWDPGQGYEQYF TRBV28
CSVARVGGETQYF TRBV29-1
CASRDRTKISSYEQYF TRBV10-2
CATSDEQGFSGANVLTF TRBV24-1
CASSLDTGQGGYTF TRBV5-1
CASSIAGTIYEQYF TRBV2
CASSLAIQGVGNQPQHF TRBV7-9
CASSSRWDREYEQYF TRBV5-8
CASSQTGQLNYGYTF TRBV4-3